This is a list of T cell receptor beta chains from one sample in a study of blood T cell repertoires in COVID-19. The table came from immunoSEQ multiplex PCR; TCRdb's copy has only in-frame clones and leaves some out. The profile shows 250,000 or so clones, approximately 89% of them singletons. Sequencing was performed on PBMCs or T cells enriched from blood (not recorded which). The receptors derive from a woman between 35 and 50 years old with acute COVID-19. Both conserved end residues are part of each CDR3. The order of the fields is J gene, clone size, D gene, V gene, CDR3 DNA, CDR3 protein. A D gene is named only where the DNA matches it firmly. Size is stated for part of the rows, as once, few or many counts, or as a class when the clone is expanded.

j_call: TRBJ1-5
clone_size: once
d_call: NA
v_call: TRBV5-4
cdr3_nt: TGTGCCAGCAGCGAGGGCCTTAGCAATCAGCCCCAGCATTTT
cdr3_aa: CASSEGLSNQPQHF

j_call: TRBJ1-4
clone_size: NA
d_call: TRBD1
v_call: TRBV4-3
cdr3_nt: TGCGCCAGCAGCCAAGATATGGAGAGGGGGCGAGAAAAACTGTTTTTT
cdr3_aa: CASSQDMERGREKLFF

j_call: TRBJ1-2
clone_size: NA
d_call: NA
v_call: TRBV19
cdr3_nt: TGTGCCAGTAGCTCCCCCCTGGGCACCGGAACCTATGGCTACACCTTC
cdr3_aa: CASSSPLGTGTYGYTF

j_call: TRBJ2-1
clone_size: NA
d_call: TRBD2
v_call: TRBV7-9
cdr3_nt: TGTGCCAGCAGACTGGGACTAGCGGGTGTTAATGAGCAGTTCTTC
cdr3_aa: CASRLGLAGVNEQFF

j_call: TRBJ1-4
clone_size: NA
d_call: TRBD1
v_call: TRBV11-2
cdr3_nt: TGTGCCAGCAGCGACGGGACAGTACATCCAACTAATGAAAAACTGTTTTTT
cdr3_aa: CASSDGTVHPTNEKLFF

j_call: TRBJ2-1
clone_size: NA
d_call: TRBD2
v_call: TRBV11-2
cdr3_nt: TGTGCCAGCAGTTTAGCGGGAGGAAACTCCTACAATGAGCAGTTCTTC
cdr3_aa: CASSLAGGNSYNEQFF

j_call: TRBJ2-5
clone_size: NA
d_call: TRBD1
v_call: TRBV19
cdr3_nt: TGTGCCAAGCAGCGGGTCGGACAGGGGGTTTCGCAGACCCAGTACTTC
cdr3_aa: CAKQRVGQGVSQTQYF

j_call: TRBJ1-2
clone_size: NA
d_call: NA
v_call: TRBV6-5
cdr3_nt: TGTGCCAGCAGTTACTCCAGGGTCCCTAACTATGGCTACACCTTC
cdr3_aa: CASSYSRVPNYGYTF

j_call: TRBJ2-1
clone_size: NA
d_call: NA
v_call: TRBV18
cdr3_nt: TGTGCCAGCTCGCAGGGGTTGGGGCCCAATGAGCAGTTCTTC
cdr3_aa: CASSQGLGPNEQFF

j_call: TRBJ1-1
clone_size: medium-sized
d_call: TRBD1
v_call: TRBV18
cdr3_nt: TGTGCCAGCTCACAGGGGGCCCAGCCGAACACTGAAGCTTTCTTT
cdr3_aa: CASSQGAQPNTEAFF

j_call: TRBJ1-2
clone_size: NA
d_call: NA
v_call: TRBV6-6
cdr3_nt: TGTGCCAGCAGTTTAGGTTCGGGGGGTTTTGGCTACACCTTC
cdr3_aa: CASSLGSGGFGYTF

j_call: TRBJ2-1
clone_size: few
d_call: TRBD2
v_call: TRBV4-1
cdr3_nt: TGCGCCAGCAGCCAAGTCTTAGCGGGAAGGTACAATGAGCAGTTCTTC
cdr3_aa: CASSQVLAGRYNEQFF

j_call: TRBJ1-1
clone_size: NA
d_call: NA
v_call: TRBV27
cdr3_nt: TGTGCCAGCAGTTTATACAGGAACACTGAAGCTTTCTTT
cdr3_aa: CASSLYRNTEAFF

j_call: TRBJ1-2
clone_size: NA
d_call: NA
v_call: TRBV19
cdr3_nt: TGTGCCAGTAGTATAGCGCAGGGAGGTTATGGCTACACCTTC
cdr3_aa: CASSIAQGGYGYTF

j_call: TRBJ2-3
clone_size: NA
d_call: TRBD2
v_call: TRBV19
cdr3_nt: TGTGCCAGTAGTCTAATAGCGGGGACAATAACAGATACGCAGTATTTT
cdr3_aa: CASSLIAGTITDTQYF